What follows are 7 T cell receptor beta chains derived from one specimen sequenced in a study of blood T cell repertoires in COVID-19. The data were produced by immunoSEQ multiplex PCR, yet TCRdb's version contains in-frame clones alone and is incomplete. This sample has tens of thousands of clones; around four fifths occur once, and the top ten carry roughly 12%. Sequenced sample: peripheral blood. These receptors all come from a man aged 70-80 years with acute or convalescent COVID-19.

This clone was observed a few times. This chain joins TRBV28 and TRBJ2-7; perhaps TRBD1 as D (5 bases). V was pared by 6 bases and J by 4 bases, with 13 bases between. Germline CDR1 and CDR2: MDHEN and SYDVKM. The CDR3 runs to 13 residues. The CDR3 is CASSRQNRYEQYV. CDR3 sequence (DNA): TGTGCCAGCAGCCGCCAAAACAGGTACGAGCAGTACGTC.

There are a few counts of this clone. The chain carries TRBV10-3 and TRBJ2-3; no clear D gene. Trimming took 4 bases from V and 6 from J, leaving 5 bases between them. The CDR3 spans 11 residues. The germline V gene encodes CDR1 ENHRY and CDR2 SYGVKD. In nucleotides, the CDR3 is TGTGCCATCAGTGGCCGGGATACGCAGTATTTT. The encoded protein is CAISGRDTQYF.

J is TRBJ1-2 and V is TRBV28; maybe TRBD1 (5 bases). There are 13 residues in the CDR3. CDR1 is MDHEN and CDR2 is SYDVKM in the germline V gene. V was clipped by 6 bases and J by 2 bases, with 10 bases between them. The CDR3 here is CASRLRGNYGYTF. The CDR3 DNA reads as TGTGCCAGCAGGCTCCGGGGGAACTATGGCTACACCTTC.

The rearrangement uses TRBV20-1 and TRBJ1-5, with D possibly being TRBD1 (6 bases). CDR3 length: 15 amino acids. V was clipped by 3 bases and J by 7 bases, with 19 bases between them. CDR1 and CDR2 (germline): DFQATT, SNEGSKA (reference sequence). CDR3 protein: CSASDGGGPGQPQHF. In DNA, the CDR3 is TGCAGTGCTAGTGATGGGGGGGGGCCCGGGCAGCCCCAGCATTTT.

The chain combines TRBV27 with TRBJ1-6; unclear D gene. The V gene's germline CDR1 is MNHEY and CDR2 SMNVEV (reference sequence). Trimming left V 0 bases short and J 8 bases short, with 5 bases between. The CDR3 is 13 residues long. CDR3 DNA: TGTGCCAGCAGTTTATCGCAGTATTCACCCCTCCACTTT. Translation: CASSLSQYSPLHF.

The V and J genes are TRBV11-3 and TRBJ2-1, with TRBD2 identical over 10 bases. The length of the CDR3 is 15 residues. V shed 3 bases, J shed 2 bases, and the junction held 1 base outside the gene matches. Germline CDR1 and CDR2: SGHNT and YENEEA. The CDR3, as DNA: TGTGCCAGCAGCTTGGGGACTAGCGCCTACAATGAGCAGTTCTTC. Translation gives CASSLGTSAYNEQFF.

CDR3 sequence: CASSKTRGAHEQYF. CDR3 DNA sequence: TGTGCCAGCAGCAAAACGCGCGGCGCCCACGAGCAGTACTTC. The J gene is TRBJ2-7, the V gene TRBV21-1; the DNA was not compared with TRBD2, the D call given in the table. TRBV21-1 is shown as a pseudogene. The CDR3 sequence is 14 residues long.